These 25 T cell receptor beta chains share one sample of origin, sequenced in a study of identical twins. TCRdb recomputed calls from the 5' RACE reads with MiXCR, one row per CDR3 protein. The data contain about 530,000 distinct CDR3 sequences, 13% to 15% of them singletons. The same data also went into a second study, on yellow fever vaccine responses in identical twins.

Sequencing was performed on CD4+ T cells sorted from blood. All receptors derive from a woman aged 18 to 35 in good health.

This clonotype appeared a few times. The rearrangement links TRBV10-3 to TRBJ2-3; D possibly corresponds to TRBD1 (5 bases). CDR1 is ENHRY and CDR2 is SYGVKD in the germline V gene. This CDR3 region has 14 residues. V was pared by 5 bases and J by 0 bases, with 9 bases between. The CDR3 nucleotides are TGTGCCATCAGTCAGGGAACCAGCACAGATACGCAGTATTTT. This gives the protein CAISQGTSTDTQYF.

The chain combines TRBV20-1 with TRBJ1-2; 8 nucleotides agree with TRBD1. Germline loops: CDR1 DFQATT, CDR2 SNEGSKA (reference sequence). The ends lost 1 base at V and 5 bases at J; junction bases unmatched: 6. The CDR3 sequence is 14 residues long. The CDR3 DNA reads as TGCAGTGCTAGAGTGAGGACAGGGACTTATGGCTACACCTTC. Protein product: CSARVRTGTYGYTF.

The chain is built from TRBV24-1 and TRBJ2-3; 9 bases agree with TRBD1. The germline gives CDR1 KGHDR, CDR2 SFDVKD. The CDR3 sequence is 18 residues long. J lost 5 bases, V lost 4 bases, and 15 bases had no gene match. The CDR3 loop is CATSETGTGSGGGDTQYF. The CDR3 nucleotides are TGTGCCACCAGTGAGACCGGGACAGGGTCCGGTGGTGGAGATACGCAGTATTTT.

This clonotype was seen a handful of times. This chain joins TRBV20-1 and TRBJ2-1; TRBD1 aligns across 7 bases. CDR1 and CDR2 (germline): DFQATT, SNEGSKA (reference sequence). V was clipped by 0 bases and J by 8 bases; unmatched bases: 10. This CDR3 has 15 amino acids. The CDR3 bases are TGCAGTGCTAGAGATCCGAGACAGGGAAGCCATGAGCAGTTCTTC. As protein: CSARDPRQGSHEQFF.

Only a few counts were recorded for this clonotype. The rearrangement uses TRBV24-1 and TRBJ2-1; unclear D gene. This CDR3 has 15 residues. CDR1 is KGHDR, CDR2 SFDVKD, per germline. V was shortened by 4 bases and J by 4 bases, with 13 bases between the two germline ends. The CDR3 is CATSDQWAPYNEQFF. The CDR3 region has the DNA TGTGCCACCAGTGACCAGTGGGCCCCATACAATGAGCAGTTCTTC.

The sample holds a few counts of this clonotype. Here the CDR3 DNA reads TGTGCCAGCAGCTACAATAACAGGGAAGTAACGGATGGCTACACCTTC. Amino acid sequence: CASSYNNREVTDGYTF. The chain carries TRBV7-9 and TRBJ1-2; D possibly corresponds to TRBD1 (6 bases). The CDR3 consists of 16 residues. V dropped 4 bases and J dropped 6 bases, with 21 bases sitting between them. Per germline, CDR1 SEHNR and CDR2 FQNEAQ (reference sequence).

The chain carries TRBV18 and TRBJ2-5; 11 bases fit TRBD2. The CDR3 is made up of 15 amino acids. The trim removed 0 bases at V and 7 bases at J, leaving 4 bases unmatched. Germline loops: CDR1 KGHSH, CDR2 LQKENI. The CDR3 sequence is CASSPPLAGAATQYF. For the CDR3, the DNA is TGTGCCAGCTCACCACCACTAGCGGGAGCGGCGACCCAGTACTTC.

V usage is TRBV4-1 and J usage is TRBJ2-3, with no clear D. The germline V gene encodes CDR1 MGHRA and CDR2 YSYEKL. This CDR3 is built from 16 residues. Trimming cost V 0 bases and J 1 base, with 11 bases left between them. CDR3 loop: CASSQDRQLGTDTQYF. CDR3 DNA: TGCGCCAGCAGCCAAGATCGGCAGCTTGGCACAGATACGCAGTATTTT.

The chain employs TRBV28 and TRBJ2-1; 9 bases line up with TRBD2. CDR1 and CDR2 from the germline V gene are MDHEN and SYDVKM. The CDR3 has 16 residues. V shed 6 bases, J shed 2 bases, and the junction held 8 bases outside the gene matches. The CDR3 spells CASRTSTSGTYNEQFF. CDR3 in DNA: TGTGCCAGCAGAACGTCGACTAGCGGAACCTACAATGAGCAGTTCTTC.

This clonotype was counted many times. V usage is TRBV12-3 or TRBV12-4 and J usage is TRBJ2-2; 10 bases line up with TRBD1. The CDR3 is 15 amino acids. Trimming cost V 3 bases and J 4 bases; bases outside gene matches: 2. Here the CDR3 DNA reads TGTGCCAGCAGTTTGAGGACAGGGGGCACCGGGGAGCTGTTTTTT. It is translated as CASSLRTGGTGELFF.

The V call is TRBV18, the J call TRBJ2-1, with 10 bases aligning to TRBD2. The J segment lost 8 bases and the V segment lost 2 bases, leaving 15 bases of the junction unmatched. The V gene's germline CDR1 is KGHSH and CDR2 LQKENI. The CDR3 sequence is 18 residues long. The CDR3: CASSPFFVASGRNDEQFF. CDR3 DNA sequence: TGTGCCAGCTCACCATTCTTCGTGGCTAGCGGGAGAAACGATGAGCAGTTCTTC.

This chain connects TRBV5-6 to TRBJ1-2; no clear D. CDR1 is SGHDT and CDR2 is YYEEEE in the germline V gene. V was pared by 1 base and J by 4 bases, with 11 bases between. This CDR3 has 14 amino acids. The CDR3 sequence is CASSLTRTIYGYTF. CDR3 in DNA: TGTGCCAGCAGCTTGACAAGAACCATCTATGGCTACACCTTC.

The chain is built from TRBV11-2 and TRBJ2-7; no clear D. The CDR3 spans 14 residues. The V end lost 1 base, the J end lost 4 bases, and 11 bases lay between the germline ends. CDR1 is SGHAT, CDR2 FQNNGV, per germline. The CDR3 reads CASSLVGINYEQYV. CDR3 DNA: TGTGCCAGCAGCTTAGTAGGGATCAATTACGAGCAGTACGTC.

The rearrangement links TRBV28 to TRBJ2-7, with D perhaps matching TRBD1 or TRBD2 (6 bases each). The V gene's germline CDR1 is MDHEN and CDR2 SYDVKM. CDR3 length equals 11 residues. V was clipped by 8 bases and J by 9 bases, with 14 bases between them. The CDR3 DNA sequence: TGTGCCAGCGGGGGGCTGCTGGGGCAGTACTTC. It specifies CASGGLLGQYF.

The V gene is TRBV20-1, the J gene TRBJ2-5; 8 bases align to TRBD2. Looked up from germline, CDR1 is DFQATT and CDR2 is SNEGSKA (reference sequence). The CDR3 covers 17 residues. The junction had 13 bases not matched to a gene; V was cut back by 3 bases and J by 1 base. In DNA form, the CDR3 reads TGCAGTGCTAGCAACCCCGGGGGACTAGTTGGCCAAGAGACCCAGTACTTC. Translation: CSASNPGGLVGQETQYF.

This clonotype has only a few counts. This rearrangement joins TRBV6-4 to TRBJ2-1, with D perhaps matching TRBD2 (5 bases). V lost 2 bases to trimming and J lost 4 bases, with 12 bases between them. CDR1 is MRHNA and CDR2 is SNTAGT in the germline V gene. The CDR3 covers 15 residues. The CDR3 loop reads CASSDRGIDYNEQFF. CDR3 sequence (DNA): TGTGCCAGCAGTGACCGGGGAATAGATTACAATGAGCAGTTCTTC.

V gene TRBV2 combines with J gene TRBJ2-3; 7 nucleotides agree with TRBD1. This CDR3 region has 14 residues. Trimming cost V 4 bases and J 10 bases; bases outside gene matches: 11. CDR1 is SNHLY and CDR2 is FYNNEI in the germline V gene. This CDR3 is CASSGDSDSSPQYF. The CDR3 DNA sequence: TGTGCCAGCAGTGGGGACAGTGATTCCAGCCCGCAGTATTTT.

This clonotype has a handful of counts. The V and J genes are TRBV20-1 and TRBJ2-1; tentative D call: TRBD1 (5 bases). Germline V CDR1 and CDR2: DFQATT, SNEGSKA (reference sequence). The CDR3 has 14 amino acids. V was clipped by 1 base and J by 5 bases, with 12 bases between them. Here the CDR3 DNA reads TGCAGTGCTAGAGCTGACAGACACAACAATGAGCAGTTCTTC. As protein: CSARADRHNNEQFF.

The chain links TRBV20-1 to TRBJ2-3; no clear D. V was shortened by 0 bases and J by 2 bases, with 15 bases between the two germline ends. The CDR3 is made up of 16 amino acids. Per the germline V gene, CDR1 is DFQATT and CDR2 is SNEGSKA (reference sequence). CDR3 region: CSARDLSEKYTDTQYF. CDR3 nucleotides: TGCAGTGCTAGAGATCTCTCAGAAAAGTACACAGATACGCAGTATTTT.

Only a few counts were recorded for this clonotype. The chain recombines TRBV12-3 or TRBV12-4 with TRBJ1-1; a weak D match, TRBD1 (6 bases). Deletions cut 2 bases from V and 0 bases from J, with 10 bases between. The CDR3 is made up of 15 amino acids. CDR3 nucleotide sequence: TGTGCCAGCAGTTTAAAGGGACATATGAACACTGAAGCTTTCTTT. Translating gives CASSLKGHMNTEAFF.

The chain carries TRBV7-2 and TRBJ2-1; 8 bases fit TRBD2. The length of the CDR3 is 15 residues. V trimming: 7 bases; J trimming: 0 bases; junction bases outside the gene matches: 5. The V gene's germline CDR1 is SGHTA and CDR2 FQGNSA. The CDR3, as DNA: TGTGCCAGCAACCTAGCGGGCAGCTCCTACAATGAGCAGTTCTTC. It yields the protein CASNLAGSSYNEQFF.

This clonotype was seen a few times. V is TRBV29-1 and J is TRBJ2-2; D not certain. The CDR3 contains 12 residues. Germline V gives CDR1 SQVTM, CDR2 ANQGSEA. Trimming pared 5 bases from V and 4 bases from J, leaving 8 bases between. The CDR3 sequence: CSVRFSTGELFF. CDR3 nucleotides: TGCAGCGTTCGTTTTAGCACCGGGGAGCTGTTTTTT.

The table lists this clonotype with many counts. The J gene is TRBJ2-3, the V gene TRBV12-3 or TRBV12-4, with TRBD2 matching over 7 bases. CDR3 size: 15 residues. V trimming: 1 base; J trimming: 4 bases; junction bases outside the gene matches: 5. The CDR3 region has the DNA TGTGCCAGCAGTTTAGTACCCGGGGGGTCAGATACGCAGTATTTT. Its protein product is CASSLVPGGSDTQYF.

This rearrangement joins TRBV7-2 to TRBJ2-2; D call uncertain. The V and J ends lost 2 bases and 6 bases respectively, with 10 bases between them. Germline values: CDR1 SGHTA, CDR2 FQGNSA. This CDR3 has 14 residues. The CDR3 region has the DNA TGTGCCAGCAGCTTAACGAGCGTCTCCGGGGAGCTGTTTTTT. Residues: CASSLTSVSGELFF.

This clonotype appeared a few times. The chain combines TRBV29-1 with TRBJ2-1; D gene unclear. The germline V gene encodes CDR1 SQVTM and CDR2 ANQGSEA. The CDR3 totals 14 residues. V dropped 5 bases and J dropped 0 bases, with 11 bases sitting between them. The CDR3 is CSVSDLGSYNEQFF. In DNA form, the CDR3 reads TGCAGCGTTTCGGACCTGGGCTCCTACAATGAGCAGTTCTTC.